The 8 T cell receptor beta chains listed next were all sequenced from one sample in a study of T cell responses to AZD1222 COVID-19 vaccine. The repertoire was sequenced with immunoSEQ multiplex PCR; TCRdb's copy has only in-frame clones and lacks some. The repertoire holds 150,000 or so clones, with 75% to 95% as singletons. This specimen was peripheral blood, taken on day 0 of AZD1222 vaccination. The receptors here all came from an adult in good health.

CDR3 bases: TGTGCCTGGTCCTTCGGGACAGGGTACCACGAGCAGTACTTC. It specifies CAWSFGTGYHEQYF. The rearrangement uses TRBV30 and TRBJ2-7; TRBD1 matches at 9 bases. V gave up 5 bases and J gave up 5 bases; unmatched junction bases: 10. The germline CDR1 and CDR2 sequences are GTSNPN and SVGIG (reference sequence). The CDR3 loop spans 14 amino acids.

The V gene is TRBV19, the J gene TRBJ2-1; no clear D gene. The CDR3 consists of 12 residues. CDR1 and CDR2 (germline): LNHDA, SQIVND (reference sequence). V was trimmed by 1 base and J by 6 bases, leaving 4 bases between them. The CDR3 sequence: CASSIGGNEQFF. In nucleotides, the CDR3 is TGTGCCAGTAGTATAGGGGGCAATGAGCAGTTCTTC.

The chain employs TRBV5-1 and TRBJ1-1; D is undetermined. CDR3 size: 16 residues. V was cut by 0 bases and J by 1 base, with 13 bases left in between. Germline V CDR1 and CDR2: SGHRS, YFSETQ. CDR3 bases: TGCGCCAGCAGCTTGGAAGGTAGGGCGCCGAACACTGAAGCTTTCTTT. This codes for CASSLEGRAPNTEAFF.

The chain recombines TRBV28 with TRBJ1-1; D is perhaps TRBD1 (6 bases). V shed 5 bases and J shed 6 bases, with 7 bases lying between them. This CDR3 has 11 residues. The germline V gene encodes CDR1 MDHEN and CDR2 SYDVKM. In DNA, the CDR3 is TGTGCCAGCAGTACAGGGCCTGAAGCTTTCTTT. Protein product: CASSTGPEAFF.

The chain is built from TRBV30 and TRBJ2-1, with a possible D match to TRBD2 (6 bases). Trimming shortened V by 2 bases and J by 1 base, and 9 bases separated the two germline ends. Germline V gene data show CDR1 as GTSNPN and CDR2 as SVGIG (reference sequence). This CDR3 is 14 amino acids long. The chain's CDR3 is CAWSTGLSYNEQFF. Written as DNA, the CDR3 is TGTGCCTGGAGTACGGGACTTTCCTACAATGAGCAGTTCTTC.

The chain is built from TRBV19 and TRBJ1-1; 8 bases align to TRBD1. Germline V gene data show CDR1 as LNHDA and CDR2 as SQIVND (reference sequence). Trimming at V came to 0 bases and at J to 6 bases, leaving 6 bases not matched to a gene. The CDR3 contains 15 residues. CDR3: CASSIEHRGRPEAFF. In DNA, the CDR3 is TGTGCCAGTAGTATAGAACACAGGGGGAGGCCTGAAGCTTTCTTT.

This chain connects TRBV28 to TRBJ2-3; 9 bases agree with TRBD2. This CDR3 region has 16 residues. Germline lookup yields CDR1 MDHEN and CDR2 SYDVKM. Trimming removed 7 bases from V and 1 base from J; junction bases left unmatched: 9. The CDR3 DNA follows: TGTGCCAGCAACAACCGCGGGGGGGCCCGCACAGATACGCAGTATTTT. It yields the protein CASNNRGGARTDTQYF.

The genes are TRBV11-3 and TRBJ2-1, with 10 bases lining up with TRBD2. J lost 8 bases, V lost 4 bases, and 11 bases had no gene match. The CDR3 length is 16 residues. Germline V lookup: CDR1 SGHNT, CDR2 YENEEA. The CDR3 loop reads CASSSWLAGVADEQFF. CDR3 sequence (DNA): TGTGCCAGCAGCTCCTGGCTAGCGGGAGTAGCCGATGAGCAGTTCTTC. The full variable domain, with the rest looked up from reference TRBV11-3 and TRBJ2-1, is EAGVVQSPRYKIIEKKQPVAFWCNPISGHNTLYWYLQNLGQGPELLIRYENEEAVDDSQLPKDRFSAERLKGVDSTLKIQPAELGDSAVYLCASSSWLAGVADEQFFGPGTRLTVL.